The 25 T cell receptor beta chains given below trace back to one sample, sequenced in a study of T cell changes during pregnancy in multiple sclerosis. Some clones are missing from TCRdb's copy, which holds only in-frame ones; the method was immunoSEQ multiplex PCR. Among some 49,000 clones listed, 85% to 95% were seen once. This specimen consisted of CD8+ T cells from peripheral blood mononuclear cells, obtained in the first trimester of pregnancy. The receptors were sampled from a female donor with multiple sclerosis, enrolled in a pregnancy study.

V gene TRBV7-9 combines with J gene TRBJ1-3, with 8 nucleotides matching TRBD1. The germline V gene has CDR1 SEHNR and CDR2 FQNEAQ (reference sequence). The CDR3 runs to 15 residues. With 5 bases clipped from V and 1 base from J, the junction kept 4 bases outside the gene matches. CDR3 amino acids: CASSQTGGSGNTIYF. In DNA form, the CDR3 reads TGTGCCAGCAGCCAAACAGGGGGGTCTGGAAACACCATATATTTT.

This chain connects TRBV19 to TRBJ2-1; 9 bases align to TRBD1. The CDR3 is 15 residues long. The germline CDR1 and CDR2 sequences are LNHDA and SQIVND (reference sequence). V lost 3 bases to trimming and J lost 6 bases; unmatched junction nucleotides: 6. CDR3 amino acids: CASSIGTGIGNEQFF. In nucleotides, the CDR3 is TGTGCCAGTAGTATTGGGACAGGGATTGGCAATGAGCAGTTCTTC.

The chain uses TRBV6-1 and TRBJ2-7; D is uncertain. Germline CDR1 and CDR2: MNHNS and SASEGT. Trimming cost V 10 bases and J 6 bases, with 22 bases left between them. This CDR3 is built from 14 residues. The CDR3 sequence is CATWEARGLPEQYF. The CDR3 DNA reads as TGTGCCACCTGGGAAGCCCGAGGCCTCCCCGAGCAGTACTTC.

The chain recombines TRBV9 with TRBJ2-7; 9 bases fit TRBD1. The CDR3 has 13 residues. V lost 3 bases to trimming and J lost 4 bases; unmatched junction nucleotides: 2. The V gene's germline CDR1 is SGDLS and CDR2 YYNGEE. The CDR3 reads CASSEGQGYEQYF. Written as DNA, the CDR3 is TGTGCCAGCAGCGAAGGACAGGGGTACGAGCAGTACTTC.

The chain links TRBV10-2 to TRBJ2-7; 7 nucleotides line up with TRBD2. V dropped 10 bases and J dropped 3; count of bases not matched to a gene: 9. The CDR3 extends over 13 amino acids. Germline V gene sequence: CDR1 WSHSY, CDR2 SAAADI. Here the CDR3 DNA reads TGCGCCATCCACCGGGGGGAGGGCTACGAGCAGTACTTC. As protein: CAIHRGEGYEQYF.

The chain has TRBV27 and TRBJ1-5; D may be TRBD1 (5 bases). Germline V gene data show CDR1 as MNHEY and CDR2 as SMNVEV (reference sequence). V was cut by 5 bases and J by 5 bases, with 16 bases left in between. The CDR3 contains 15 residues. The CDR3 loop reads CASSGGLRGDQPQHF. The DNA of the CDR3 is TGTGCCAGCAGTGGGGGGTTGAGGGGCGATCAGCCCCAGCATTTT.

The rearrangement links TRBV10-3 to TRBJ2-3; unclear D gene. Germline CDR1 reads ENHRY; CDR2 reads SYGVKD. Trimming pared 3 bases from V and 0 bases from J, leaving 13 bases between. CDR3 length: 16 residues. Written as DNA, the CDR3 is TGTGCCATCAGTGATGCCCAACAGCTTAGCACAGATACGCAGTATTTT. Residues: CAISDAQQLSTDTQYF.

The CDR3 DNA reads TGTGCCAGCAGGTCTCACGGGACTAGCGGAGACCTCAGCACAGATACGCAGTATTTT. It specifies CASRSHGTSGDLSTDTQYF. The rearrangement links TRBV11-2 to TRBJ2-3; TRBD2 agrees at 11 bases. Germline loops: CDR1 SGHAT, CDR2 FQNNGV. This CDR3 comprises 19 residues. Germline trimming cut 6 bases from V and 0 bases from J; bases unmatched to any gene: 14.

The CDR3 DNA sequence: TGTGCCAGCAGCCGGGGACAGGTCCCCACTGAAGCTTTCTTT. It codes for CASSRGQVPTEAFF. V usage is TRBV13 and J usage is TRBJ1-1; 8 bases are shared with TRBD1. Germline V gene sequence: CDR1 PRHDT, CDR2 FYEKMQ (reference sequence). The CDR3 extends over 14 amino acids. Unmatched junction bases numbered 6, after V lost 5 bases and J lost 4 bases.

DNA of the CDR3: TGTGCCAGCAGATCCTATGGACAGGGTATTACCAATGAGCAGTTCTTC. This codes for CASRSYGQGITNEQFF. The V call is TRBV7-2, the J call TRBJ2-1, with 8 bases matching TRBD1. CDR1 is SGHTA and CDR2 is FQGNSA in the germline V gene. V lost 6 bases and J lost 6; bases outside the gene matches: 13. The CDR3 is 16 amino acids.

The chain carries TRBV28 and TRBJ2-2, with 8 bases aligning to TRBD1. Germline trimming cut 4 bases from V and 1 base from J; bases unmatched to any gene: 5. The germline V gene encodes CDR1 MDHEN and CDR2 SYDVKM. This CDR3 has 16 residues. CDR3 coding DNA: TGTGCCAGCAGTTCCCGGGACAGGCAGAACACCGGGGAGCTGTTTTTT. Translating it yields CASSSRDRQNTGELFF.

The V gene is TRBV10-3, the J gene TRBJ2-3; 8 bases map to TRBD2. The CDR3 has 14 residues. From germline, CDR1 is ENHRY and CDR2 SYGVKD. The V and J ends lost 3 bases and 3 bases, in that order; junction bases with no gene match: 2. The CDR3 DNA is TGTGCCATCAGTGAAGGCGGGAGGACAGATACGCAGTATTTT. This codes for CAISEGGRTDTQYF.

The V gene is TRBV7-9, the J gene TRBJ1-2; the D gene is possibly TRBD1 (5 bases). Germline values: CDR1 SEHNR, CDR2 FQNEAQ (reference sequence). The CDR3 runs to 17 residues. Trimming removed 5 bases from V and 8 bases from J, with 27 bases in between. The CDR3 loop is CASSATGTIPGIRGYTF. CDR3 DNA sequence: TGTGCCAGCAGCGCAACAGGAACCATTCCGGGCATTAGGGGCTACACCTTC.

V gene TRBV19 combines with J gene TRBJ2-7; 9 positions agree with TRBD1. Germline assignment: CDR1 LNHDA and CDR2 SQIVND (reference sequence). Losses at the gene ends were 5 bases for V and 3 bases for J; bases not matched to a gene: 8. There are 15 residues in the CDR3. This CDR3 is CASSVGQGQYYEQYF. DNA of the CDR3: TGTGCCAGTAGTGTCGGACAGGGGCAATACTACGAGCAGTACTTC.

This chain joins TRBV4-1 and TRBJ2-7; no firm D call. The CDR3 is 13 residues long. Germline V lookup: CDR1 MGHRA, CDR2 YSYEKL. V dropped 1 base and J dropped 1 base, with 5 bases sitting between them. CDR3 bases: TGCGCCAGCAGCCAAGCCTCTTCCTACGAGCAGTACTTC. Amino acid sequence: CASSQASSYEQYF.

The chain links TRBV15 to TRBJ2-3; TRBD2 agrees at 12 bases. The CDR3 runs to 15 residues. Germline assignment: CDR1 LNHNV and CDR2 YYDKDF (reference sequence). The J segment lost 2 bases and the V segment lost 11 bases, leaving 8 bases of the junction unmatched. CDR3 loop: CASQTSGSNTDTQYF. The DNA for the CDR3 is TGTGCCTCCCAGACTAGCGGGAGCAACACAGATACGCAGTATTTT.

The V gene is TRBV6-4, the J gene TRBJ2-6, with D unclear. Germline-derived CDR1 and CDR2 are MRHNA and SNTAGT. With 2 bases removed from V and 0 bases from J, the gap between germline ends came to 5 bases. The CDR3 has 15 residues. CDR3 in DNA: TGTGCCAGCAGTGACAGCCTCTCTGGGGCCAACGTCCTGACTTTC. Its protein is CASSDSLSGANVLTF.

This sequence joins TRBV9 and TRBJ1-1; TRBD1 might be the D (6 bases). The CDR3 is made up of 13 amino acids. Trimming removed 7 bases at V and 9 bases at J, with 19 bases between. Per germline, CDR1 SGDLS and CDR2 YYNGEE. The CDR3 sequence is CASGSPGQSKAFF. CDR3 in DNA: TGTGCCAGCGGTAGTCCGGGACAAAGCAAAGCTTTCTTT.

The J gene is TRBJ2-7, the V gene TRBV4-1, with D perhaps matching TRBD2 (5 bases). This CDR3 comprises 13 residues. V was clipped by 4 bases and J by 7 bases, with 14 bases between them. CDR1 is MGHRA, CDR2 YSYEKL, per germline. CDR3 in DNA: TGCGCCAGCAGCCCGCTACTTACGGGGGAGCAGTACTTC. As protein: CASSPLLTGEQYF.

The chain is built from TRBV4-1 and TRBJ1-1; tentative D call: TRBD1 (5 bases). V was trimmed by 0 bases and J by 7 bases, leaving 12 bases between them. This CDR3 contains 14 residues. Germline V CDR1 and CDR2: MGHRA, YSYEKL. The CDR3 loop is CASSQEWGEGEAFF. The CDR3 DNA is TGCGCCAGCAGCCAAGAATGGGGGGAGGGTGAAGCTTTCTTT.

This chain uses TRBV6-1 with TRBJ2-1; 10 nucleotides agree with TRBD1. The CDR3 is 14 amino acids. Germline assignment: CDR1 MNHNS and CDR2 SASEGT. Trimming took 5 bases from V and 6 from J; bases not matched to a gene: 4. The CDR3 bases are TGTGCCAGCAGTAGCGGGGACAGGGGCAATGAGCAGTTCTTC. Translation gives CASSSGDRGNEQFF.

V usage is TRBV27 and J usage is TRBJ2-7, with 10 bases identical to TRBD1. J gave up 2 bases and V 2 bases, and 0 bases lay outside the gene matches. The CDR3 totals 14 residues. CDR1 is MNHEY and CDR2 is SMNVEV in the germline V gene (reference sequence). The CDR3, as DNA: TGTGCCAGCAGTTTAGGGACAGGGGCCTACGAGCAGTACTTC. It specifies CASSLGTGAYEQYF.

The chain carries TRBV2 and TRBJ2-2, with 9 bases that match TRBD2. J gave up 5 bases and V 5 bases, and 3 bases lay outside the gene matches. The CDR3 is made up of 14 amino acids. CDR1 SNHLY and CDR2 FYNNEI come from the germline V gene. CDR3 sequence reads: CASSRLAETGELFF. Here the CDR3 DNA reads TGTGCCAGCAGTAGACTAGCGGAGACCGGGGAGCTGTTTTTT. Drawing the rest from reference TRBV2 and TRBJ2-2, the complete variable domain is EPEVTQTPSHQVTQMGQEVILRCVPISNHLYFYWYRQILGQKVEFLVSFYNNEISEKSEIFDDQFSVERPDGSNFTLKIRSTKLEDSAMYFCASSRLAETGELFFGEGSRLTVL.

The sample holds one count of this clone. V usage is TRBV14 and J usage is TRBJ2-7, with 8 bases fitting TRBD1. The CDR3 loop spans 17 amino acids. J was trimmed by 3 bases and V by 4 bases; bases with no gene match: 14. The germline V gene has CDR1 SGHDN and CDR2 FVKESK. CDR3 nucleotides: TGTGCCAGCAGCCCTCGACAGGGGAGAACGCGACGCTACGAGCAGTACTTC. Its translation is CASSPRQGRTRRYEQYF.

This chain uses TRBV7-8 with TRBJ2-7; 8 bases match TRBD1. CDR3 length: 14 amino acids. CDR1 is SGHVS and CDR2 is FQNEAQ in the germline V gene. Losses at the gene ends were 5 bases for V and 3 bases for J; bases not matched to a gene: 6. CDR3 sequence reads: CASSTGQGNYEQYF. The CDR3 DNA is TGTGCCAGCAGCACCGGACAGGGAAACTACGAGCAGTACTTC.